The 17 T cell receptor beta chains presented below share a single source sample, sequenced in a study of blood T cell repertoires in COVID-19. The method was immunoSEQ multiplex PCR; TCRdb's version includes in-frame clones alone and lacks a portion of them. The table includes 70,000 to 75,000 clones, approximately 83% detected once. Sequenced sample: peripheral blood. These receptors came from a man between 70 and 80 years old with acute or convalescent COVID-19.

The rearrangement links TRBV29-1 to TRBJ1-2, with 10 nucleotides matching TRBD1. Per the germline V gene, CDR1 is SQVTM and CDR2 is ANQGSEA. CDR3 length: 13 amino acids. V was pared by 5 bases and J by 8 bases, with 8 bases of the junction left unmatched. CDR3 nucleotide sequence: TGCAGCGTTCGCTCCGGGACAGGGGTAGGCTACACCTTC. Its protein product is CSVRSGTGVGYTF.

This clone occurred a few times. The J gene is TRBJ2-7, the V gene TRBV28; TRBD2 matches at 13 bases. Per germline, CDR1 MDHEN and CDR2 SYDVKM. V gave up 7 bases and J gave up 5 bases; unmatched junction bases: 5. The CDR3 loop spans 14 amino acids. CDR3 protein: CASNAGTSGNEQYF. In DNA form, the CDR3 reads TGTGCCAGCAACGCCGGGACTAGCGGGAACGAGCAGTACTTC.

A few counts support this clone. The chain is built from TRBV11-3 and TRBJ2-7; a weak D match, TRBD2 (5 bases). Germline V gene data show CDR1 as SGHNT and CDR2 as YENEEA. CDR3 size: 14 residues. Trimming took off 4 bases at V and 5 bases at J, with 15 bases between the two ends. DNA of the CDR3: TGTGCCAGCAGCTCCTCCGGGATGGGAAACGAGCAGTACTTC. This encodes CASSSSGMGNEQYF.

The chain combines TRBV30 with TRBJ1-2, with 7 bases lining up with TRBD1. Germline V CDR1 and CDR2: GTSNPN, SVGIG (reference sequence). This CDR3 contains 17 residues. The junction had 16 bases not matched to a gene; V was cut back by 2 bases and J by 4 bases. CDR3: CAWSPPGQSRASYGYTF. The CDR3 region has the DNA TGTGCCTGGAGTCCCCCGGGACAGTCCCGCGCGAGCTATGGCTACACCTTC.

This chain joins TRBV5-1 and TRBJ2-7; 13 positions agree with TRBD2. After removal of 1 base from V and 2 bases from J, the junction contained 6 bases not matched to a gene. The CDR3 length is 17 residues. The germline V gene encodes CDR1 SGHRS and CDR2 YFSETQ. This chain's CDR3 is CASSLSGTSGTTYEQYF. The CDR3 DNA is TGCGCCAGCAGCTTGTCCGGGACTAGCGGGACAACCTACGAGCAGTACTTC.

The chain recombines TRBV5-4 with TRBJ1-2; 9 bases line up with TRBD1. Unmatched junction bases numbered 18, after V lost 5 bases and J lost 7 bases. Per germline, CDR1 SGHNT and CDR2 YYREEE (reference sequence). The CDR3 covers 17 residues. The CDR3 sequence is CASRIRGDRETKSGYTF. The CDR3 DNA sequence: TGTGCCAGCAGGATTCGGGGGGACAGGGAAACGAAGAGTGGCTACACCTTC.

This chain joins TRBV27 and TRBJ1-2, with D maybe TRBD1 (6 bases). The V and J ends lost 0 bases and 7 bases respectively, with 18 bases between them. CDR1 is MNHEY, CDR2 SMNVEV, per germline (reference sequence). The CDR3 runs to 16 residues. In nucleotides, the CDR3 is TGTGCCAGCAGTTTATCGTATACGGGGGGCGGTGGTGGCTACACCTTC. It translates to CASSLSYTGGGGGYTF.

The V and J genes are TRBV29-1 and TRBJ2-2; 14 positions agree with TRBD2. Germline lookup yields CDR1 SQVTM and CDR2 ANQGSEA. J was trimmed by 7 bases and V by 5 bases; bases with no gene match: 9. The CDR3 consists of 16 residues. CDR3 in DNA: TGCAGCGTTACCCCTGGACTAGCGGGAGGAAGCGGGGAGCTGTTTTTT. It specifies CSVTPGLAGGSGELFF.

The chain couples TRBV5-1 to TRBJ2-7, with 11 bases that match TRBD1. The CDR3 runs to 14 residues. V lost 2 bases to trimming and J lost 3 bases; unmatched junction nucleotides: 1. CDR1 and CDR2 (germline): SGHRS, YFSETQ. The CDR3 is CASSFGTGGYEQYF. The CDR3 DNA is TGCGCCAGCAGCTTCGGGACAGGGGGCTACGAGCAGTACTTC.

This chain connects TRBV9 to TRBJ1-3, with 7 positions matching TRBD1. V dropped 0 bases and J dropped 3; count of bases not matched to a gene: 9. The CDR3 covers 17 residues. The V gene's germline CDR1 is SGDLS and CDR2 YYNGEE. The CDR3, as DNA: TGTGCCAGCAGCGTAGCTACGAGGGCAGGGGGTGGAAACACCATATATTTT. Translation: CASSVATRAGGGNTIYF.

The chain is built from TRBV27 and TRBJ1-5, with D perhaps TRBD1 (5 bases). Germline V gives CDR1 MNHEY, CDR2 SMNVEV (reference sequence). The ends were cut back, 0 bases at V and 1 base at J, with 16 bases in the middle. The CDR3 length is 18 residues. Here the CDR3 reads CASSLSVPQGGSNQPQHF. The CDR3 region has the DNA TGTGCCAGCAGTTTATCTGTCCCCCAGGGAGGAAGCAATCAGCCCCAGCATTTT.

CDR3 amino acids: CAISPGQNYNEQFF. CDR3 bases: TGTGCCATCAGTCCGGGACAGAACTACAATGAGCAGTTCTTC. V usage is TRBV10-3 and J usage is TRBJ2-1; 7 nucleotides agree with TRBD1. The CDR3 contains 14 residues. Germline values: CDR1 ENHRY, CDR2 SYGVKD. J gave up 3 bases and V 5 bases, and 4 bases lay outside the gene matches.

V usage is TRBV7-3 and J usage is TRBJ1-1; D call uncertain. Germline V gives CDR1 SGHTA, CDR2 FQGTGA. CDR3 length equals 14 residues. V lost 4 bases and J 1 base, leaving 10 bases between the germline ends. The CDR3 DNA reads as TGTGCCAGCAGCTCGCGGGCCCCGAACACTGAAGCTTTCTTT. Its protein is CASSSRAPNTEAFF.

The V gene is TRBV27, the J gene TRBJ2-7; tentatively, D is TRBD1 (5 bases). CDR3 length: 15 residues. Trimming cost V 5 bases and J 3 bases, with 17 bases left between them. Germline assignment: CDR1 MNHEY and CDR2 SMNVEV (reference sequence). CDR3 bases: TGTGCCAGCAGTCCCTTTAGGGGCCAAGACTACGAGCAGTACTTC. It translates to CASSPFRGQDYEQYF.

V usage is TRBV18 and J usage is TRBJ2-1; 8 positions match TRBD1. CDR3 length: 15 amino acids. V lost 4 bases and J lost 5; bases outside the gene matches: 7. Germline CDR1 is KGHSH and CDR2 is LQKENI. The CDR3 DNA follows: TGTGCCAGCTCACTCGCAGGGGGCATACACAATGAGCAGTTCTTC. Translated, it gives CASSLAGGIHNEQFF.

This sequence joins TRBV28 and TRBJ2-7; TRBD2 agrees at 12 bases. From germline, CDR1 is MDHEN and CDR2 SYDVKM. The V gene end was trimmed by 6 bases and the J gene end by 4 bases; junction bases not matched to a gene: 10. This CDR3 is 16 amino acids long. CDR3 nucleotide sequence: TGTGCCAGCAGCCAGGCCGGACTAGCGGGAAAGTACGAGCAGTACTTC. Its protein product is CASSQAGLAGKYEQYF.

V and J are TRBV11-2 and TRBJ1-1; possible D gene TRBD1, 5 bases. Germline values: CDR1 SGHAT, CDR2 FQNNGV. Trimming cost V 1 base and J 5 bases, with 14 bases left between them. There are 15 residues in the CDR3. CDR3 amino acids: CASSLAQGRRTEAFF. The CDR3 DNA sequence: TGTGCCAGCAGCTTAGCGCAGGGTCGAAGGACTGAAGCTTTCTTT.